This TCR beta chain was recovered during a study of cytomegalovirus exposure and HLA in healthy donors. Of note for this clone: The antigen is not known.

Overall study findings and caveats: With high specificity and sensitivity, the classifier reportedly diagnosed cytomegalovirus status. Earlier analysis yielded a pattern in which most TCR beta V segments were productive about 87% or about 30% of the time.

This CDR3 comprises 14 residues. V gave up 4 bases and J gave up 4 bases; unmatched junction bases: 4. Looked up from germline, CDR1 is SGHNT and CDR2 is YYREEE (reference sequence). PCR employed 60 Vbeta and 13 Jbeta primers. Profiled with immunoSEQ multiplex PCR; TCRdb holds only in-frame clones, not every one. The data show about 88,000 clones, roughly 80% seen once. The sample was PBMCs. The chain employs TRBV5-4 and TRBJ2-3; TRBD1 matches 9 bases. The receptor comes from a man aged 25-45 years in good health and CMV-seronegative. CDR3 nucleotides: TGTGCCAGCAGCCCCAGGGACAGGGCAGATACGCAGTATTTT. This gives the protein CASSPRDRADTQYF.